This T cell receptor (beta chain) was recorded in a study of identifying expanded T cells in peripheral blood. Libraries were prepared by immunoSEQ multiplex PCR; TCRdb keeps only in-frame clonotypes and omits some of them. The sample yields approximately 83,000 clones, roughly 84% seen once. Germline V gene data show CDR1 as MRHNA and CDR2 as SNTAGT. V lost 2 bases to trimming and J lost 2 bases, with 12 bases between them. The CDR3 is 15 residues long. Study conclusions and caveats: Differentially abundant clones: around 1.2 between replicates, approximately 15 at 2 to 3 weeks, 19 to 20 at four.

Only one count was recorded for this clone. As yet, its antigen is unknown. The clonotype comes from a person between 18 and 69 years old in good health. Sequenced: blood. This sequence joins TRBV6-4 and TRBJ1-1; TRBD1 is a possible D gene (5 bases). This CDR3 is CASSDRRGGNTEAFF. The CDR3 nucleotides are TGTGCCAGCAGTGACCGGAGGGGTGGTAACACTGAAGCTTTCTTT.